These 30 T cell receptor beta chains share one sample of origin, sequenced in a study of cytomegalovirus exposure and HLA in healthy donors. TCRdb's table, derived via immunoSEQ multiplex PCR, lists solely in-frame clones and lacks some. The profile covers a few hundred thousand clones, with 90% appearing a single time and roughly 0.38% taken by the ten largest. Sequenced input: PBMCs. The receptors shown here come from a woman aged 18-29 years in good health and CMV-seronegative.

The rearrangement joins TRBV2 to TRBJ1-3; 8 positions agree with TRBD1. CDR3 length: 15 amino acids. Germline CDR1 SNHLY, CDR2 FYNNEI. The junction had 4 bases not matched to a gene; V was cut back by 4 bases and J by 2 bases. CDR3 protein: CASSGQQGAGNTIYF. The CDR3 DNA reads TGTGCCAGCAGTGGCCAACAGGGGGCTGGAAACACCATATATTTT. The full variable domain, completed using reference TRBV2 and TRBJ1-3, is EPEVTQTPSHQVTQMGQEVILRCVPISNHLYFYWYRQILGQKVEFLVSFYNNEISEKSEIFDDQFSVERPDGSNFTLKIRSTKLEDSAMYFCASSGQQGAGNTIYFGEGSWLTVV.

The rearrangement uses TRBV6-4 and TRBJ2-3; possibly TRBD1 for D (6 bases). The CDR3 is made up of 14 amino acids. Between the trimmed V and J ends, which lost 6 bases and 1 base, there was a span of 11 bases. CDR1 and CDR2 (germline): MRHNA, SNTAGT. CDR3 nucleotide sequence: TGTGCCAGCAGGCGTGAGGGGGGCACAGATACGCAGTATTTT. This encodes CASRREGGTDTQYF.

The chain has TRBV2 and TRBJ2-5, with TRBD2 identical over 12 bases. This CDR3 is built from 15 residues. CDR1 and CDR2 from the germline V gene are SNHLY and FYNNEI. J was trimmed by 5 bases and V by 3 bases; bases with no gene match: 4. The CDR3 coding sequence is TGTGCCAGCAGTGAGGGCCTAGCGGGGGGGGAGACCCAGTACTTC. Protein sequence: CASSEGLAGGETQYF.

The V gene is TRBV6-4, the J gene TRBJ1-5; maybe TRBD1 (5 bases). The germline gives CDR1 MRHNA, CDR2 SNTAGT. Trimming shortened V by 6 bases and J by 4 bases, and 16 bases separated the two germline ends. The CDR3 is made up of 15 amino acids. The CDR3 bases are TGTGCCAGCAGGACAAGGGACTTTTGGAATCAGCCCCAGCATTTT. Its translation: CASRTRDFWNQPQHF.

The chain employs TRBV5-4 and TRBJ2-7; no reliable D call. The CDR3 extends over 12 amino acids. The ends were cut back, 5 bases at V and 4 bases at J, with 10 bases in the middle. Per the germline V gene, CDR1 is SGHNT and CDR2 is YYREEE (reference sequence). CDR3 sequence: CASSSANYEQYF. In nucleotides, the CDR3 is TGTGCCAGCAGTTCCGCGAATTACGAGCAGTACTTC.

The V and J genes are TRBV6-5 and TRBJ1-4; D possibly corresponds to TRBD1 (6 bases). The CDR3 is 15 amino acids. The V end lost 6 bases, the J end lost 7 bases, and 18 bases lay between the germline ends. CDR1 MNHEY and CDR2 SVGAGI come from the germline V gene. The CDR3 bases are TGTGCCAGCAGGCCCCCAGAGGGCAGGGGTGAAAAACTGTTTTTT. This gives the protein CASRPPEGRGEKLFF.

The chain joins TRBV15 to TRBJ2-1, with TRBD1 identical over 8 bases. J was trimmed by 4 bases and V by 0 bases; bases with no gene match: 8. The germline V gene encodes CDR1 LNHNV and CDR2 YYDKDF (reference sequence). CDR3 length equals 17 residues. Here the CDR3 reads CATSRDLDRGVYNEQFF. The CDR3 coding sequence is TGTGCCACCAGCAGAGATTTAGACAGGGGAGTATACAATGAGCAGTTCTTC. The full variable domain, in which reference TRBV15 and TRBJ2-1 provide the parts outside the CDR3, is DAMVIQNPRYQVTQFGKPVTLSCSQTLNHNVMYWYQQKSSQAPKLLFHYYDKDFNNEADTPDNFQSRRPNTSFCFLDIRSPGLGDTAMYLCATSRDLDRGVYNEQFFGPGTRLTVL.

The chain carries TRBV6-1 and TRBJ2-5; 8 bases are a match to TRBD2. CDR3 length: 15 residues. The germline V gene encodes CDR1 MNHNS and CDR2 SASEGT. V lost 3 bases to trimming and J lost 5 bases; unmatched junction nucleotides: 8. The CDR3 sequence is CASSDNRGGLETQYF. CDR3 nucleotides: TGTGCCAGCAGTGATAATCGGGGGGGCCTGGAGACCCAGTACTTC.

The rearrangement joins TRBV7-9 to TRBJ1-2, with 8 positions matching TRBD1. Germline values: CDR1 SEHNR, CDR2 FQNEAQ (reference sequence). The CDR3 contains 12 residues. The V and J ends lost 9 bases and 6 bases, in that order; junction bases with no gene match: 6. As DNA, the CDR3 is TGTGCCAGTTTTCGACAGGGGCATGGCTACACCTTC. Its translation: CASFRQGHGYTF. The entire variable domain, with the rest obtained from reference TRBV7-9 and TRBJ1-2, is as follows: DTGVSQNPRHKITKRGQNVTFRCDPISEHNRLYWYRQTLGQGPEFLTYFQNEAQLEKSRLLSDRFSAERPKGSFSTLEIQRTEQGDSAMYLCASFRQGHGYTFGSGTRLTVV.

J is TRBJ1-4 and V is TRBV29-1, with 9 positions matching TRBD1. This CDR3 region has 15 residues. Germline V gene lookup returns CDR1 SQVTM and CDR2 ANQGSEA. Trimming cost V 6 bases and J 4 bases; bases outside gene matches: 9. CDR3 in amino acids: CSVIETGGINEKLFF. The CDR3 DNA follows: TGCAGCGTGATTGAGACAGGGGGGATTAATGAAAAACTGTTTTTT. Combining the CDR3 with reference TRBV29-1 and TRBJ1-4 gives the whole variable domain SAVISQKPSRDICQRGTSLTIQCQVDSQVTMMFWYRQQPGQSLTLIATANQGSEATYESGFVIDKFPISRPNLTFSTLTVSNMSPEDSSIYLCSVIETGGINEKLFFGSGTQLSVL.

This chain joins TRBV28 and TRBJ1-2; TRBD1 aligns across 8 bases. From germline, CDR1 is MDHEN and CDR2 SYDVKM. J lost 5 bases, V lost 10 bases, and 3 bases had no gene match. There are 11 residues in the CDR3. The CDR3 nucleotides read TGTGCCACCAGACAGGGGTATGGCTACACCTTC. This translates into CATRQGYGYTF.

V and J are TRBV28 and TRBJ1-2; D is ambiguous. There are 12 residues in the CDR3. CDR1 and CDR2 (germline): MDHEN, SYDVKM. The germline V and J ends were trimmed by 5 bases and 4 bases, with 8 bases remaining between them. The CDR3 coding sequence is TGTGCCAGCAGTATTGGAGGCTATGGCTACACCTTC. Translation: CASSIGGYGYTF.

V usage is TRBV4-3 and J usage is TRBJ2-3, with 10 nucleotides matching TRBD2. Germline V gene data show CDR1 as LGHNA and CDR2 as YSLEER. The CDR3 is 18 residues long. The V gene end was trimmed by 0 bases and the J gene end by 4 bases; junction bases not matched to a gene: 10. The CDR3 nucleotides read TGCGCCAGCAGCCAAGATTTGGCTAGCGGGGGTCATGCAGATACGCAGTATTTT. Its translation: CASSQDLASGGHADTQYF.

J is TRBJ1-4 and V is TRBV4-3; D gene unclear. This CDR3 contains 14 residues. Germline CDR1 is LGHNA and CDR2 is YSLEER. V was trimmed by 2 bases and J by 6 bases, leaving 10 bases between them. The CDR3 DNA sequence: TGCGCCAGCAGCCAAACTGGGCAGGATGAAAAACTGTTTTTT. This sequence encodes CASSQTGQDEKLFF.

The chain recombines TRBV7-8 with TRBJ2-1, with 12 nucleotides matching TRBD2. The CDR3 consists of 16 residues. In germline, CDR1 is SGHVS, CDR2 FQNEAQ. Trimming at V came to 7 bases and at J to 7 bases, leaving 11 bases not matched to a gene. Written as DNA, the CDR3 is TGTGCCAGCAACAAGATAGGACTAGCGGGGACGAATGAGCAGTTCTTC. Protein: CASNKIGLAGTNEQFF.

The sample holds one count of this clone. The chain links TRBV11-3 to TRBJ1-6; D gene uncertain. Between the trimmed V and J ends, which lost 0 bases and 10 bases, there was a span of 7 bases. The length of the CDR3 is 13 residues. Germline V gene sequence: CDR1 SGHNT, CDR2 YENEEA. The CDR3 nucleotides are TGTGCCAGCAGCTTAGATCCCCGGTCACCCCTCCACTTT. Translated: CASSLDPRSPLHF.

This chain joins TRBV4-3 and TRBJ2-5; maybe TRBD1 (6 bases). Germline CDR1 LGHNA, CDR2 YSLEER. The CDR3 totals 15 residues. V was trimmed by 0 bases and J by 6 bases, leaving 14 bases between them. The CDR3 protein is CASSQDAGDGQTQYF. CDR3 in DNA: TGCGCCAGCAGCCAAGATGCAGGGGATGGACAGACCCAGTACTTC.

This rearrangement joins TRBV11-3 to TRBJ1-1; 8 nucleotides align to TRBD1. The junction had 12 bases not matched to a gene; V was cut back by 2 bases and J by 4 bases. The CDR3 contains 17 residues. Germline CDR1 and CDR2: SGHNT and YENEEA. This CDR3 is CASSLSHGQGASTEAFF. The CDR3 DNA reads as TGTGCCAGCAGCTTATCCCATGGTCAGGGGGCGAGCACTGAAGCTTTCTTT.

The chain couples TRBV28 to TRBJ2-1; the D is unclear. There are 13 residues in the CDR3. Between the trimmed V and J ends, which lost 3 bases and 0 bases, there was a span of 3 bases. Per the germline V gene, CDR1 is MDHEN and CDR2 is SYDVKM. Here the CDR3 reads CASSFNSYNEQFF. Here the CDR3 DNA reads TGTGCCAGCAGTTTTAACTCCTACAATGAGCAGTTCTTC.

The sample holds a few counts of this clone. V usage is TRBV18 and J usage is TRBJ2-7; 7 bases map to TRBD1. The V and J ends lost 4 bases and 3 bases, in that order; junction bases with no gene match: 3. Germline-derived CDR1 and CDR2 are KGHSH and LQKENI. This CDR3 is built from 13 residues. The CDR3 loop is CASSLGQDYEQYV. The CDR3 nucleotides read TGTGCCAGCTCACTAGGACAGGACTACGAGCAGTACGTC.

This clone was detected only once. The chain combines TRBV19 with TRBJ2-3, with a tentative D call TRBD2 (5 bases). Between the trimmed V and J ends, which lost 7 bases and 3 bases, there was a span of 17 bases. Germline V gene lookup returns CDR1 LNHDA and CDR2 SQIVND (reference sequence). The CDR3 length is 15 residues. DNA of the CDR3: TGTGCCAGTACGGTACGGGATTTAGGGACAGATACGCAGTATTTT. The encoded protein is CASTVRDLGTDTQYF.

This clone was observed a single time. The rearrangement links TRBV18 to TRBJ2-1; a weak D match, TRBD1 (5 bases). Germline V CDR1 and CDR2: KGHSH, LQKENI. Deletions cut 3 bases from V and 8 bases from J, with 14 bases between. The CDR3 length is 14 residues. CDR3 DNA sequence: TGTGCCAGCTCACCCTCAGGGCCGAGCGATGAGCAGTTCTTC. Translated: CASSPSGPSDEQFF.

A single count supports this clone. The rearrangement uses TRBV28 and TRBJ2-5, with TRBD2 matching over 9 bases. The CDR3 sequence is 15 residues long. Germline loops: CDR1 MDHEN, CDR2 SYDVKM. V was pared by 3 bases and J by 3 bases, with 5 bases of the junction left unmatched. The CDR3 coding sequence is TGTGCCAGCAGTTTTATAGCTAGCGGGAAAGAGACCCAGTACTTC. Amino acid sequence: CASSFIASGKETQYF.

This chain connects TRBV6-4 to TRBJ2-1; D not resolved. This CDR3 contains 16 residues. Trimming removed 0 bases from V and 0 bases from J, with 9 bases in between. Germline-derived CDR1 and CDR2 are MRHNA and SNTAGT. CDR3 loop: CASSDSLESSYNEQFF. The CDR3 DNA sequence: TGTGCCAGCAGTGACTCGTTGGAGAGCTCCTACAATGAGCAGTTCTTC.

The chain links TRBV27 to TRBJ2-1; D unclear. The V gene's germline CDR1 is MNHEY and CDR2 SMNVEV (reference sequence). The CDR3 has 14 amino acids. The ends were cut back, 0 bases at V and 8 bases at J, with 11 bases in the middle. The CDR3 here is CASSLSAGHHEQFF. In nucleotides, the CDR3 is TGTGCCAGCAGTTTATCGGCAGGTCACCATGAGCAGTTCTTC.

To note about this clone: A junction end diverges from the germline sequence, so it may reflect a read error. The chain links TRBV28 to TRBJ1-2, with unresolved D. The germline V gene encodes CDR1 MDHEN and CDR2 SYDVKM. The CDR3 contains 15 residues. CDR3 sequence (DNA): TGTGCCAGCAGTTTAGAGGCGACAAGACGGCCCGGGGAGTTCTTC. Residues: CASSLEATRRPGEFF.

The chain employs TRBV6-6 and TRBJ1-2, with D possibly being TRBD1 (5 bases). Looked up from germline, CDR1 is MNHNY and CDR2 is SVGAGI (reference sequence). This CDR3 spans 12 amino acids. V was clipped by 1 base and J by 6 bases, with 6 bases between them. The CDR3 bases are TGTGCCAGCAGTTACTTGACAGATGGCTACACCTTC. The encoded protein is CASSYLTDGYTF.

The CDR3 protein is CASSIGTGGFF. The CDR3 nucleotides read TGTGCCAGCAGCATCGGGACCGGGGGGTTTTTT. The chain combines TRBV5-4 with TRBJ1-4; weak D call: TRBD1 (5 bases). V gave up 4 bases and J gave up 16 bases, with 14 bases separating them. This CDR3 contains 11 residues. Germline V gene lookup returns CDR1 SGHNT and CDR2 YYREEE (reference sequence).

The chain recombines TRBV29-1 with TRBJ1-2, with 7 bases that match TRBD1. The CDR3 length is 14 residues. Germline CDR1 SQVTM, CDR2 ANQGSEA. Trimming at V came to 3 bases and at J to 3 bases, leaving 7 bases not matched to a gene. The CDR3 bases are TGCAGCGTTGACGGCACAGGGGACGACTATGGCTACACCTTC. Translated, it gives CSVDGTGDDYGYTF.

The CDR3 nucleotides are TGTGCCAGCACCCTCGAGTCGTCTGCCGAGCAGTACTTC. This codes for CASTLESSAEQYF. This rearrangement joins TRBV5-6 to TRBJ2-7; D gene ambiguous. CDR1 SGHDT and CDR2 YYEEEE come from the germline V gene. The CDR3 is 13 amino acids. V lost 6 bases to trimming and J lost 6 bases, with 16 bases between them. The full variable domain, with the rest looked up from reference TRBV5-6 and TRBJ2-7, is DAGVTQSPTHLIKTRGQQVTLRCSPKSGHDTVSWYQQALGQGPQFIFQYYEEEERQRGNFPDRFSGHQFPNYSSELNVNALLLGDSALYLCASTLESSAEQYFGPGTRLTVT.